Below, 31 T cell receptor beta chains from the same sample are listed, as sequenced in a study of T cell responses to AZD1222 COVID-19 vaccine. Measured with immunoSEQ multiplex PCR; TCRdb has only the in-frame clones, and not every one. This sample has under 150,000 clones, with almost 90% found just once. Sequencing used peripheral blood, obtained 28 days after the second AZD1222 dose. The receptors originated from an adult who received the AZD1222 COVID-19 vaccine.

J is TRBJ2-1 and V is TRBV4-3; the match to TRBD2 covers 9 bases. Germline values: CDR1 LGHNA, CDR2 YSLEER. The CDR3 runs 16 residues. V lost 1 base, J lost 8 bases, and 9 bases stayed unmatched. CDR3 DNA: TGCGCCAGCAGCCAAGGCGGGAGCGGGAGGTTGGATGAGCAGTTCTTC. The encoded protein is CASSQGGSGRLDEQFF.

J is TRBJ2-1 and V is TRBV7-2, with 8 bases aligning to TRBD2. Per the germline V gene, CDR1 is SGHTA and CDR2 is FQGNSA. This CDR3 is built from 14 residues. V trimming: 8 bases; J trimming: 9 bases; junction bases outside the gene matches: 12. The CDR3 sequence is CASCLYKAGGEQFF. The CDR3 bases are TGTGCCAGCTGCCTCTATAAGGCGGGAGGTGAGCAGTTCTTC.

V gene TRBV7-2 combines with J gene TRBJ1-1; perhaps TRBD1 as D (5 bases). The CDR3 sequence is 14 residues long. Germline V gene data show CDR1 as SGHTA and CDR2 as FQGNSA. Trimming cost V 2 bases and J 1 base, with 8 bases left between them. DNA of the CDR3: TGTGCCAGCAGCTTATTTAGGGGGAACACTGAAGCTTTCTTT. It codes for CASSLFRGNTEAFF. Looking up the rest from reference TRBV7-2 and TRBJ1-1 gives the full variable domain: GAGVSQSPSNKVTEKGKDVELRCDPISGHTALYWYRQSLGQGLEFLIYFQGNSAPDKSGLPSDRFSAERTGGSVSTLTIQRTQQEDSAVYLCASSLFRGNTEAFFGQGTRLTVV.

The V gene is TRBV28, the J gene TRBJ2-2; perhaps TRBD1 as D (6 bases). This CDR3 contains 15 residues. Looked up from germline, CDR1 is MDHEN and CDR2 is SYDVKM. V lost 5 bases and J lost 4, with 14 bases in between. CDR3 nucleotide sequence: TGTGCCAGCAGTCTTATACAGGGCGGCACCGGGGAGCTGTTTTTT. Its protein product is CASSLIQGGTGELFF. Supplemented by reference TRBV28 and TRBJ2-2, the full variable domain reads DVKVTQSSRYLVKRTGEKVFLECVQDMDHENMFWYRQDPGLGLRLIYFSYDVKMKEKGDIPEGYSVSREKKERFSLILESASTNQTSMYLCASSLIQGGTGELFFGEGSRLTVL.

The chain uses TRBV28 and TRBJ1-4, with D tentatively TRBD1 (5 bases). Germline V gene sequence: CDR1 MDHEN, CDR2 SYDVKM. The V end was cut by 7 bases, the J end by 8 bases, with 17 bases between. The CDR3 contains 14 residues. The CDR3: CASNQWGGGEKLFF. The CDR3 coding sequence is TGTGCCAGCAACCAGTGGGGGGGAGGCGAAAAACTGTTTTTT.

Only a few counts were recorded for this clone. The chain couples TRBV14 to TRBJ1-4, with D perhaps matching TRBD1 (6 bases). CDR1 and CDR2 from the germline V gene are SGHDN and FVKESK. Trimming removed 6 bases from V and 7 bases from J, with 18 bases in between. The CDR3 has 15 residues. Here the CDR3 DNA reads TGTGCCAGCAGTCAAAAGGGGGGCGCAGGTGAAAAACTGTTTTTT. Protein sequence: CASSQKGGAGEKLFF.

The chain combines TRBV5-1 with TRBJ2-3, with D unclear. CDR3 size: 15 residues. Trimming stripped 0 bases from V and 6 bases from J, with 14 bases between. The V gene's germline CDR1 is SGHRS and CDR2 YFSETQ. Here the CDR3 DNA reads TGCGCCAGCAGCTTGGCCCGTATAGCCGCGGATACGCAGTATTTT. This encodes CASSLARIAADTQYF.

The genes are TRBV29-1 and TRBJ2-1; D ambiguous. CDR1 is SQVTM, CDR2 ANQGSEA, per germline. The CDR3 has 13 amino acids. The V end lost 6 bases, the J end lost 0 bases, and 9 bases lay between the germline ends. The DNA for the CDR3 is TGCAGCGTAGCCCTCCCCTCCTACAATGAGCAGTTCTTC. It is translated as CSVALPSYNEQFF.

This chain links TRBV18 with TRBJ2-1; D not certain. This CDR3 is 15 amino acids long. Germline CDR1 reads KGHSH; CDR2 reads LQKENI. V was shortened by 7 bases and J by 0 bases, with 13 bases between the two germline ends. The CDR3 region is CASLASASSYNEQFF. CDR3 DNA sequence: TGTGCCAGCTTGGCCAGTGCGAGCTCCTACAATGAGCAGTTCTTC.

The V and J genes are TRBV11-2 and TRBJ2-5, with D tentatively TRBD1 (6 bases). Per germline, CDR1 SGHAT and CDR2 FQNNGV. The CDR3 contains 15 residues. Trimming shortened V by 1 base and J by 1 base, and 10 bases separated the two germline ends. The DNA for the CDR3 is TGTGCCAGCAGCTTAGGTTTCAGGGGCCAAGAGACCCAGTACTTC. This encodes CASSLGFRGQETQYF.

V usage is TRBV7-9 and J usage is TRBJ2-7; no clear D. Trimming shortened V by 5 bases and J by 3 bases, and 11 bases separated the two germline ends. Germline CDR1 is SEHNR and CDR2 is FQNEAQ (reference sequence). The CDR3 contains 13 residues. The CDR3 reads CASSRPPGYEQYF. The CDR3 DNA sequence: TGTGCCAGCAGCCGACCCCCTGGCTACGAGCAGTACTTC.

The chain uses TRBV7-2 and TRBJ2-5; D ambiguous. V lost 6 bases to trimming and J lost 5 bases, with 10 bases between them. The germline gives CDR1 SGHTA, CDR2 FQGNSA. This CDR3 comprises 12 residues. The CDR3 loop reads CASRLPMETQYF. The CDR3, as DNA: TGTGCCAGCAGACTCCCCATGGAGACCCAGTACTTC.

This clone was observed a few times. J is TRBJ2-5 and V is TRBV13, with 8 bases matching TRBD1. This CDR3 comprises 14 residues. Trimming cost V 5 bases and J 2 bases; bases outside gene matches: 4. The germline V gene has CDR1 PRHDT and CDR2 FYEKMQ (reference sequence). The CDR3 reads CASSARTGQETQYF. The CDR3, as DNA: TGTGCCAGCAGCGCGCGGACAGGGCAAGAGACCCAGTACTTC.

Only one count was recorded for this clone. The rearrangement links TRBV4-2 to TRBJ1-2, with TRBD1 identical over 11 bases. Trimming removed 4 bases from V and 0 bases from J; junction bases left unmatched: 7. Germline V gives CDR1 LGHNA, CDR2 YNFKEQ. This CDR3 region has 17 residues. The CDR3 DNA reads TGTGCCAGCAGCCCCCAAGGGACAGGGGGATCTAACTATGGCTACACCTTC. Translating it yields CASSPQGTGGSNYGYTF.

This rearrangement joins TRBV9 to TRBJ2-2; D might be TRBD2 (5 bases). The germline gives CDR1 SGDLS, CDR2 YYNGEE. The V end lost 0 bases, the J end lost 5 bases, and 8 bases lay between the germline ends. The CDR3 sequence is 14 residues long. The CDR3 DNA sequence: TGTGCCAGCAGCGTAGTCGAGCGGACCGGGGAGCTGTTTTTT. Residues: CASSVVERTGELFF.

The chain couples TRBV5-1 to TRBJ2-3; D may be TRBD2 (5 bases). Germline V gene lookup returns CDR1 SGHRS and CDR2 YFSETQ. V shed 0 bases and J shed 2 bases, with 13 bases lying between them. The CDR3 is 16 amino acids. CDR3 sequence (DNA): TGCGCCAGCAGCTTGGGAGGAGGCCCACCCACAGATACGCAGTATTTT. It translates to CASSLGGGPPTDTQYF.

The chain is built from TRBV11-2 and TRBJ1-2, with D maybe TRBD1 (5 bases). Between the trimmed V and J ends, which lost 1 base and 8 bases, there was a span of 11 bases. The CDR3 is 13 amino acids. The germline CDR1 and CDR2 sequences are SGHAT and FQNNGV. The CDR3 protein is CASSLGAGTGYTF. The CDR3 coding sequence is TGTGCCAGCAGCTTAGGTGCAGGGACCGGCTACACCTTC.

The chain recombines TRBV19 with TRBJ1-1; D gene unclear. The CDR3 has 14 residues. The germline V and J ends were trimmed by 3 bases and 5 bases, with 13 bases remaining between them. CDR1 and CDR2 (germline): LNHDA, SQIVND (reference sequence). The CDR3 loop reads CASSISRTGTEAFF. As DNA, the CDR3 is TGTGCCAGTAGTATTTCCCGGACGGGGACTGAAGCTTTCTTT.

This rearrangement joins TRBV6-6 to TRBJ1-1, with TRBD1 identical over 8 bases. The CDR3 is made up of 14 amino acids. V gave up 6 bases and J gave up 5 bases; unmatched junction bases: 8. Germline lookup yields CDR1 MNHNY and CDR2 SVGAGI (reference sequence). The CDR3 nucleotides read TGTGCCAGCAGCCCGGACAGGGTTAGGACTGAAGCTTTCTTT. Translation gives CASSPDRVRTEAFF.

The rearrangement links TRBV6-1 to TRBJ2-2; D is unresolved. Germline CDR1 MNHNS, CDR2 SASEGT. The CDR3 sequence is 14 residues long. Trimming took off 2 bases at V and 6 bases at J, with 10 bases between the two ends. CDR3 in amino acids: CASSELLDAGELFF. CDR3 sequence (DNA): TGTGCCAGCAGTGAACTATTGGACGCCGGGGAGCTGTTTTTT.

The V call is TRBV28, the J call TRBJ2-7, with 13 bases that match TRBD2. The length of the CDR3 is 15 residues. With 6 bases clipped from V and 1 base from J, the junction kept 3 bases outside the gene matches. Germline-derived CDR1 and CDR2 are MDHEN and SYDVKM. For the CDR3, the DNA is TGTGCCAGCAGACTAGCGGGGGGGTCTTCCTACGAGCAGTACTTC. Translation gives CASRLAGGSSYEQYF.

The chain carries TRBV28 and TRBJ1-6; a weak D match, TRBD1 (6 bases). In germline, CDR1 is MDHEN, CDR2 SYDVKM. There are 15 residues in the CDR3. Trimming removed 6 bases at V and 4 bases at J, with 13 bases between. The CDR3 nucleotides are TGTGCCAGCAGGGGGGCAGCGGGGTATAATTCACCCCTCCACTTT. The encoded protein is CASRGAAGYNSPLHF.

The chain couples TRBV10-3 to TRBJ2-1, with D possibly being TRBD1 (6 bases). CDR1 is ENHRY, CDR2 SYGVKD, per germline. CDR3 length: 15 residues. Trimming cost V 10 bases and J 6 bases, with 22 bases left between them. CDR3 in DNA: TGTGCCACCGATTCGGGTCGACAGGCTGGCAATGAGCAGTTCTTC. This encodes CATDSGRQAGNEQFF.

The rearrangement joins TRBV23-1 to TRBJ1-1, with a possible D match to TRBD1 (6 bases). TRBV23-1 is an open reading frame whose function is uncertain. There are 15 residues in the CDR3. V was cut by 4 bases and J by 2 bases, with 14 bases left in between. The CDR3 protein is CASSPQGTDNTEAFF. The CDR3, as DNA: TGCGCCAGCAGTCCCCAGGGGACGGACAACACTGAAGCTTTCTTT.

The rearrangement links TRBV5-6 to TRBJ1-4; 10 bases align to TRBD1. Per germline, CDR1 SGHDT and CDR2 YYEEEE. The J segment lost 4 bases and the V segment lost 3 bases, leaving 9 bases of the junction unmatched. The CDR3 runs to 17 residues. This CDR3 is CASSWGQGTPHNEKLFF. The CDR3 DNA reads TGTGCCAGCAGCTGGGGACAGGGGACACCGCATAATGAAAAACTGTTTTTT.

This rearrangement joins TRBV5-6 to TRBJ1-1; D not resolved. Trimming removed 5 bases at V and 6 bases at J, with 14 bases between. Germline V gene lookup returns CDR1 SGHDT and CDR2 YYEEEE. This CDR3 region has 13 residues. CDR3 region: CASSSVGRPEAFF. CDR3 nucleotide sequence: TGTGCCAGCAGTTCCGTCGGCAGGCCTGAAGCTTTCTTT.

Comments on this clone: The same CDR3 is also encoded by other DNA sequences in this sample. The J gene is TRBJ2-7, the V gene TRBV9, with TRBD2 matching 11 bases. Germline V gene data show CDR1 as SGDLS and CDR2 as YYNGEE. The V gene end was trimmed by 3 bases and the J gene end by 4 bases; junction bases not matched to a gene: 3. The CDR3 loop spans 14 amino acids. The DNA of the CDR3 is TGTGCCAGCAGCGCTACTAGCGGGAGTTACGAGCAGTACTTC. It yields the protein CASSATSGSYEQYF. Full variable domain (missing parts from reference TRBV9 and TRBJ2-7): DSGVTQTPKHLITATGQRVTLRCSPRSGDLSVYWYQQSLDQGLQFLIQYYNGEERAKGNILERFSAQQFPDLHSELNLSSLELGDSALYFCASSATSGSYEQYFGPGTRLTVT.

The chain uses TRBV7-9 and TRBJ2-7, with D unclear. The CDR3 spans 13 residues. V dropped 5 bases and J dropped 1 base, with 9 bases sitting between them. Looked up from germline, CDR1 is SEHNR and CDR2 is FQNEAQ (reference sequence). CDR3 DNA: TGTGCCAGCAGCCCCGACATTTCCTACGAGCAGTACTTC. Its translation is CASSPDISYEQYF.

The rearrangement joins TRBV2 to TRBJ1-4; the D is unclear. V was shortened by 3 bases and J by 0 bases, with 11 bases between the two germline ends. This CDR3 has 16 residues. Germline V CDR1 and CDR2: SNHLY, FYNNEI. The CDR3 reads CASSDGSPSTNEKLFF. CDR3 in DNA: TGTGCCAGCAGTGACGGGTCCCCCTCAACTAATGAAAAACTGTTTTTT.

This clone occurred once. The genes are TRBV12-3 or TRBV12-4 and TRBJ1-3, with D possibly matching TRBD1 (6 bases). There are 12 residues in the CDR3. CDR3 sequence reads: CGTGNPGNTIYF. For the CDR3, the DNA is TGTGGCACAGGGAACCCCGGAAACACCATATATTTT.

Comment on this clone: The junction departs from germline at one end; a sequencing error may be responsible. The J gene is TRBJ1-3, the V gene TRBV28, with D possibly being TRBD1 (5 bases). This CDR3 is built from 14 residues. Germline values: CDR1 MDHEN, CDR2 SYDVKM. The chain's CDR3 is CASSIWGAGNTIYF. The CDR3 coding sequence is TGTGCCAGCAGTATATGGGGGGCTGGAAACACCATATATTTT. Complete variable domain (other parts from reference TRBV28 and TRBJ1-3): DVKVTQSSRYLVKRTGEKVFLECVQDMDHENMFWYRQDPGLGLRLIYFSYDVKMKEKGDIPEGYSVSREKKERFSLILESASTNQTSMYLCASSIWGAGNTIYFGEGSWLTVV.